Below are 19 T cell receptor beta chains sequenced from a single sample in a study of blood T cell repertoires in COVID-19. The method was immunoSEQ multiplex PCR; TCRdb's version includes in-frame clones alone and lacks a portion of them. The table lists about 99,000 clones, roughly 89% of them singletons. Sequencing was done on a sample of peripheral blood. These receptor sequences come from an older man with active or convalescent COVID-19.

The V call is TRBV7-2, the J call TRBJ1-2, with TRBD1 as a possible D gene (5 bases). Germline assignment: CDR1 SGHTA and CDR2 FQGNSA. This CDR3 contains 16 residues. Trimming removed 1 base at V and 4 bases at J, with 16 bases between. The CDR3 region has the DNA TGTGCCAGCAGCTTAGGGTGGGGGGATAACACCTATGGCTACACCTTC. This translates into CASSLGWGDNTYGYTF.

V is TRBV5-4 and J is TRBJ2-1; possible D gene TRBD2, 7 bases. Between the trimmed V and J ends, which lost 6 bases and 2 bases, there was a span of 18 bases. CDR1 and CDR2 from the germline V gene are SGHNT and YYREEE (reference sequence). This CDR3 has 16 amino acids. CDR3 in amino acids: CASTRGGGDPYNEQFF. In nucleotides, the CDR3 is TGTGCCAGCACCAGAGGAGGGGGGGACCCCTACAATGAGCAGTTCTTC.

This chain joins TRBV6-4 and TRBJ2-7; D call uncertain. Trimming stripped 10 bases from V and 4 bases from J, with 14 bases between. This CDR3 comprises 12 residues. Germline V gene data show CDR1 as MRHNA and CDR2 as SNTAGT. The CDR3 reads CATPRGLYEQYF. The CDR3 DNA sequence: TGTGCCACCCCACGAGGTTTGTACGAGCAGTACTTC.

The chain employs TRBV29-1 and TRBJ2-5, with TRBD1 matching 8 bases. There are 12 residues in the CDR3. CDR1 is SQVTM and CDR2 is ANQGSEA in the germline V gene. V was clipped by 6 bases and J by 5 bases; unmatched bases: 5. The CDR3 bases are TGCAGCGTCATGACAGGGGAGGAGACCCAGTACTTC. Amino acids: CSVMTGEETQYF.

As regards this clone: The same CDR3 also results from other DNA sequences found in this sample. The rearrangement links TRBV30 to TRBJ1-5; TRBD1 matches 7 bases. J lost 6 bases, V lost 0 bases, and 5 bases had no gene match. This CDR3 region has 14 residues. The germline CDR1 and CDR2 sequences are GTSNPN and SVGIG (reference sequence). The CDR3 DNA sequence: TGTGCCTGGAGTGTTTTGGCAGGGGGTCAGCCCCAGCATTTT. It translates to CAWSVLAGGQPQHF. Looking up the rest from reference TRBV30 and TRBJ1-5 gives the full variable domain: SQTIHQWPATLVQPVGSPLSLECTVEGTSNPNLYWYRQAAGRGLQLLFYSVGIGQISSEVPQNLSASRPQDRQFILSSKKLLLSDSGFYLCAWSVLAGGQPQHFGDGTRLSIL.

The rearrangement uses TRBV28 and TRBJ1-1; TRBD1 is a possible D gene (5 bases). Between the trimmed V and J ends, which lost 8 bases and 1 base, there was a span of 11 bases. Germline V gene sequence: CDR1 MDHEN, CDR2 SYDVKM. CDR3 length: 13 residues. The CDR3 loop reads CASYRQQNTEAFF. DNA of the CDR3: TGTGCCAGCTACCGACAGCAGAACACTGAAGCTTTCTTT.

J is TRBJ2-4 and V is TRBV29-1; D might be TRBD1 (6 bases). CDR3 size: 15 residues. V was cut by 0 bases and J by 5 bases, with 14 bases left in between. Germline V gives CDR1 SQVTM, CDR2 ANQGSEA. This CDR3 reads CSVEDPRKGENIQYF. CDR3 sequence (DNA): TGCAGCGTTGAAGACCCTCGTAAGGGGGAAAACATTCAGTACTTC.

The rearrangement uses TRBV9 and TRBJ2-5, with TRBD2 matching over 12 bases. The germline gives CDR1 SGDLS, CDR2 YYNGEE. V shed 0 bases, J shed 4 bases, and the junction held 7 bases outside the gene matches. The CDR3 has 17 amino acids. Here the CDR3 reads CASSVDSSGGAGETQYF. The CDR3 DNA reads TGTGCCAGCAGCGTAGATTCTAGCGGGGGGGCCGGAGAGACCCAGTACTTC.

J is TRBJ1-2 and V is TRBV5-6; 12 nucleotides agree with TRBD1. Trimming took 4 bases from V and 5 from J; bases not matched to a gene: 12. This CDR3 is built from 17 residues. Germline CDR1 and CDR2: SGHDT and YYEEEE. The CDR3, as DNA: TGTGCCAGCAGCCCAGGGACAGGGGGCCAAGGAGAGTATGGCTACACCTTC. It yields the protein CASSPGTGGQGEYGYTF. Complete variable domain (other parts from reference TRBV5-6 and TRBJ1-2): DAGVTQSPTHLIKTRGQQVTLRCSPKSGHDTVSWYQQALGQGPQFIFQYYEEEERQRGNFPDRFSGHQFPNYSSELNVNALLLGDSALYLCASSPGTGGQGEYGYTFGSGTRLTVV.

The chain has TRBV15 and TRBJ2-7, with D perhaps matching TRBD1 (6 bases). The V gene's germline CDR1 is LNHNV and CDR2 YYDKDF (reference sequence). V lost 0 bases and J 2 bases, leaving 8 bases between the germline ends. This CDR3 has 14 amino acids. The CDR3 region is CATSREQGPYEQYF. CDR3 in DNA: TGTGCCACCAGCAGAGAACAGGGTCCCTACGAGCAGTACTTC. The whole variable domain, remainder taken from reference TRBV15 and TRBJ2-7, is DAMVIQNPRYQVTQFGKPVTLSCSQTLNHNVMYWYQQKSSQAPKLLFHYYDKDFNNEADTPDNFQSRRPNTSFCFLDIRSPGLGDTAMYLCATSREQGPYEQYFGPGTRLTVT.

V usage is TRBV28 and J usage is TRBJ2-7; TRBD1 aligns across 8 bases. V was clipped by 5 bases and J by 4 bases; unmatched bases: 13. Per the germline V gene, CDR1 is MDHEN and CDR2 is SYDVKM. The CDR3 sequence is 16 residues long. The CDR3 loop is CASSPFGQGRGYEQYF. The CDR3 region has the DNA TGTGCCAGCAGTCCTTTCGGACAGGGTAGAGGATACGAGCAGTACTTC.

V and J are TRBV7-8 and TRBJ2-2; D is ambiguous. CDR1 and CDR2 (germline): SGHVS, FQNEAQ. V was cut by 5 bases and J by 0 bases, with 10 bases left in between. This CDR3 region has 15 residues. This CDR3 reads CASSPFSPNTGELFF. In nucleotides, the CDR3 is TGTGCCAGCAGCCCCTTTAGTCCGAACACCGGGGAGCTGTTTTTT.

There are a few counts of this clone. This chain uses TRBV28 with TRBJ1-2; 12 positions agree with TRBD1. V was pared by 1 base and J by 8 bases, with 8 bases of the junction left unmatched. This CDR3 region has 16 residues. Looked up from germline, CDR1 is MDHEN and CDR2 is SYDVKM. CDR3 region: CASSLLTSGTGGGYTF. The CDR3 DNA follows: TGTGCCAGCAGTTTATTAACCTCCGGGACAGGGGGCGGCTACACCTTC.

The sample holds a few counts of this clone. The CDR3 spells CASRITGYNQPQHF. In DNA, the CDR3 is TGTGCCAGCAGGATCACAGGGTACAATCAGCCCCAGCATTTT. V and J are TRBV27 and TRBJ1-5; perhaps TRBD1 as D (6 bases). With 6 bases removed from V and 3 bases from J, the gap between germline ends came to 12 bases. Germline loops: CDR1 MNHEY, CDR2 SMNVEV (reference sequence). The CDR3 covers 14 residues.

This chain joins TRBV21-1 and TRBJ2-1; no DNA check was done on the table's D call, TRBD1. TRBV21-1 is reported as a pseudogene. This CDR3 region has 14 residues. The CDR3 loop reads CASHPTGQYNEQFF. Written as DNA, the CDR3 is TGTGCCAGCCATCCCACTGGACAGTACAATGAGCAGTTCTTC.

V is TRBV6-1 and J is TRBJ2-2; 9 positions match TRBD1. With V trimmed by 0 bases and J by 5 bases, 4 bases remained unmatched. The length of the CDR3 is 16 residues. Per the germline V gene, CDR1 is MNHNS and CDR2 is SASEGT. As DNA, the CDR3 is TGTGCCAGCAGTGAAGCGGGGACAGGGTTGACCGGGGAGCTGTTTTTT. Its translation is CASSEAGTGLTGELFF.

The chain combines TRBV7-3 with TRBJ2-1, with 9 bases that match TRBD1. CDR1 SGHTA and CDR2 FQGTGA come from the germline V gene. The V gene end was trimmed by 5 bases and the J gene end by 1 base; junction bases not matched to a gene: 6. The CDR3 contains 16 residues. The CDR3 bases are TGTGCCAGCAGCCCCAAGACAGGGGGATCCTACAATGAGCAGTTCTTC. The encoded protein is CASSPKTGGSYNEQFF.

This rearrangement joins TRBV18 to TRBJ2-3, with TRBD2 matching over 7 bases. From germline, CDR1 is KGHSH and CDR2 LQKENI. This CDR3 has 14 residues. V was clipped by 8 bases and J by 4 bases; unmatched bases: 9. The CDR3 reads CASGAGGGADTQYF. For the CDR3, the DNA is TGTGCCAGCGGAGCCGGCGGGGGAGCAGATACGCAGTATTTT.

The V gene is TRBV7-3, the J gene TRBJ1-5, with D perhaps TRBD1 (6 bases). CDR3 length: 16 residues. The germline CDR1 and CDR2 sequences are SGHTA and FQGTGA. The germline V and J ends were trimmed by 2 bases and 3 bases, with 14 bases remaining between them. CDR3 in DNA: TGTGCCAGCAGCTTAGTTGTCAGGGGTACCAATCAGCCCCAGCATTTT. Translation gives CASSLVVRGTNQPQHF.